The clone carrying this TCR beta chain occurred once. In the authors' workflow: For nucleated cells, counts were estimated from reference gene primer amplification. The repertoire was sequenced with immunoSEQ multiplex PCR; TCRdb's copy has only in-frame clones and lacks some. The V and J calls and the clone size are those of that table, but D and trimming were determined from the DNA. The sample consists of under 200,000 clones, about 90% of them appearing once. This specimen belongs to a study of blood T cell repertoires in COVID-19. Residents of about two dozen US areas, aged roughly 18 to 89 years, made up the participants. Cohort placement rested on clinical history that participants reported themselves. Trimming shortened V by 5 bases and J by 2 bases, and 13 bases separated the two germline ends. Germline assignment: CDR1 SGHTA and CDR2 FQGNSA. This CDR3 is 15 amino acids long.

Material: PBMCs or T cells enriched from blood (not recorded which). This chain links TRBV7-2 with TRBJ1-5, with D maybe TRBD1 (5 bases). The clonotype originates from a woman aged 50 to 60 who had recovered from COVID-19. The CDR3 sequence is CASSLQGGGNQPQHF. For the CDR3, the DNA is TGTGCCAGCAGCCTCCAGGGTGGTGGCAATCAGCCCCAGCATTTT. Full variable domain (rest looked up from reference TRBV7-2 and TRBJ1-5): GAGVSQSPSNKVTEKGKDVELRCDPISGHTALYWYRQSLGQGLEFLIYFQGNSAPDKSGLPSDRFSAERTGGSVSTLTIQRTQQEDSAVYLCASSLQGGGNQPQHFGDGTRLSIL.